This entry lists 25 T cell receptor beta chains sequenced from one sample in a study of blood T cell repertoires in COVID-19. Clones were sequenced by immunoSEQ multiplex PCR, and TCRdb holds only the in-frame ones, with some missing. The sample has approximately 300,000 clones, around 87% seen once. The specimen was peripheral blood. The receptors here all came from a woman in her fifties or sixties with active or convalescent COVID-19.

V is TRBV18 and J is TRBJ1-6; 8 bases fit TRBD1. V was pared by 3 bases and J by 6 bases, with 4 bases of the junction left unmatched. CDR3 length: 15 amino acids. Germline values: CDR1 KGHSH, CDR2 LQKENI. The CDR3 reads CASSPQDRANSPLHF. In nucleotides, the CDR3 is TGTGCCAGCTCACCTCAGGACAGGGCTAATTCACCCCTCCACTTT.

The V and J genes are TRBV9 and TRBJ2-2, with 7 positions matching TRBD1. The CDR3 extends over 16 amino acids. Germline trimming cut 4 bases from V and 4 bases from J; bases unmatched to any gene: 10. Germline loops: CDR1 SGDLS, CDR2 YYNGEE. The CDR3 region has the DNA TGTGCCAGCAGCTTTATGGGGACAGCCTCCACCGGGGAGCTGTTTTTT. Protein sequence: CASSFMGTASTGELFF.

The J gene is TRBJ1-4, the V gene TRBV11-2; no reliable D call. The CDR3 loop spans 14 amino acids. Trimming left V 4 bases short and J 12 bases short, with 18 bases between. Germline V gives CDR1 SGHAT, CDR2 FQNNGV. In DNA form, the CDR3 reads TGTGCCAGCAGCTCCTACGCGGGGAGTTCGGAACTGTTTTTT. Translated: CASSSYAGSSELFF.

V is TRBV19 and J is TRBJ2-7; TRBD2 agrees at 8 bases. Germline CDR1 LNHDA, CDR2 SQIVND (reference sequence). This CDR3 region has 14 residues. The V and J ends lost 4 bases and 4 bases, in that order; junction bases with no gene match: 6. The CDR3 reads CASSTSGGPYEQYF. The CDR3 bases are TGTGCCAGTAGTACTTCGGGAGGGCCTTACGAGCAGTACTTC.

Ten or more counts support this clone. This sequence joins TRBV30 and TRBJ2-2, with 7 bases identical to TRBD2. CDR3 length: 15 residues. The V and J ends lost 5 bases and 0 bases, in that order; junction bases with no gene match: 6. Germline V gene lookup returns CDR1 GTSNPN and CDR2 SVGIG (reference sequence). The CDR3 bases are TGTGCCTGGGGACCGGGACTAACGAACACCGGGGAGCTGTTTTTT. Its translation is CAWGPGLTNTGELFF. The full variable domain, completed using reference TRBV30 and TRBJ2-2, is SQTIHQWPATLVQPVGSPLSLECTVEGTSNPNLYWYRQAAGRGLQLLFYSVGIGQISSEVPQNLSASRPQDRQFILSSKKLLLSDSGFYLCAWGPGLTNTGELFFGEGSRLTVL.

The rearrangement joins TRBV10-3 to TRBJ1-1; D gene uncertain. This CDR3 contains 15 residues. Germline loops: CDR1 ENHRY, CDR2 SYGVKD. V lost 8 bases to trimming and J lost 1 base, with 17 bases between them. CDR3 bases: TGTGCCATCTTTGGAGGGCCCGGGGAGAACACTGAAGCTTTCTTT. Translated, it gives CAIFGGPGENTEAFF.

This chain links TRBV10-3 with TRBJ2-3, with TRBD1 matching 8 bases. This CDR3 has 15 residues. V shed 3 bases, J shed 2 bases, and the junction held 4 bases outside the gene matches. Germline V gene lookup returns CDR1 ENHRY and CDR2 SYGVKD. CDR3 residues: CAISESTGATDTQYF. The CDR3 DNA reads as TGTGCCATCAGTGAATCGACAGGGGCCACAGATACGCAGTATTTT.

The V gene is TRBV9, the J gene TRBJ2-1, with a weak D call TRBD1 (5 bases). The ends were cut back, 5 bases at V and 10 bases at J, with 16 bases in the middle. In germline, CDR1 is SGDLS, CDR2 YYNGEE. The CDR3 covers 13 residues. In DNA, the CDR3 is TGTGCCAGCAGTGCCTTCTTGGACACCGAGCAGTTCTTC. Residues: CASSAFLDTEQFF.

The CDR3 loop reads CASSNRQGWDEQFF. The CDR3 coding sequence is TGTGCCAGTAGTAATAGACAGGGATGGGATGAGCAGTTCTTC. The chain is built from TRBV19 and TRBJ2-1; TRBD1 matches at 7 bases. The CDR3 length is 14 residues. The germline CDR1 and CDR2 sequences are LNHDA and SQIVND (reference sequence). V shed 4 bases, J shed 8 bases, and the junction held 8 bases outside the gene matches.

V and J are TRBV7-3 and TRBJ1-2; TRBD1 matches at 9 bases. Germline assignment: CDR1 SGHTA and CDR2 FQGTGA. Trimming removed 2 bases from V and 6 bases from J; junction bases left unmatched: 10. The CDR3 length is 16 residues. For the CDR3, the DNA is TGTGCCAGCAGCTTAGATACCTCGGACAGGGGACATGGCTACACCTTC. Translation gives CASSLDTSDRGHGYTF.

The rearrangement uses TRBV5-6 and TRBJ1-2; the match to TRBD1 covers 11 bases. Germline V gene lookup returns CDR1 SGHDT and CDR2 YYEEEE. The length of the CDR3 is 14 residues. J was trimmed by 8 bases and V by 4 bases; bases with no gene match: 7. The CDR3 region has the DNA TGTGCCAGCAGCGCCGGGACAGGGGGTTTAGGCTACACCTTC. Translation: CASSAGTGGLGYTF.

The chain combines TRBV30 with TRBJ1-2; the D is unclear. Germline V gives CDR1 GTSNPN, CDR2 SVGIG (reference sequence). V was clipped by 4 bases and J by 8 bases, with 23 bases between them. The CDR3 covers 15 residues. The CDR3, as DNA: TGTGCCTGGACTAGACGAGGGCGGACGTCCGGGGGCTACACCTTC. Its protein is CAWTRRGRTSGGYTF.

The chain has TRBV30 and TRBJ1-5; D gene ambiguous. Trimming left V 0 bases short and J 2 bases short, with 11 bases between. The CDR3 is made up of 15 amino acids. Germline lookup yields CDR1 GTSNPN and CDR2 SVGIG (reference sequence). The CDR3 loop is CAWSVSLAGNQPQHF. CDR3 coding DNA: TGTGCCTGGAGTGTTTCGTTGGCCGGCAATCAGCCCCAGCATTTT.

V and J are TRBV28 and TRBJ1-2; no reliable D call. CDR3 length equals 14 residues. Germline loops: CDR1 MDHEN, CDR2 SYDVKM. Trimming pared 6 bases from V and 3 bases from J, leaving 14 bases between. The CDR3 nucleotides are TGTGCCAGCAGAACCACGGGGTCGTACTATGGCTACACCTTC. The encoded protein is CASRTTGSYYGYTF.

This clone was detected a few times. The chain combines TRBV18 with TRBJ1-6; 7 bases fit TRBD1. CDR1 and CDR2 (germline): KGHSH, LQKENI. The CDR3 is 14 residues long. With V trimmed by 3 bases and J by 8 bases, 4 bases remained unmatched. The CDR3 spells CASSPDRVYSPLHF. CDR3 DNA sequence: TGTGCCAGCTCACCTGACAGGGTCTATTCACCCCTCCACTTT.

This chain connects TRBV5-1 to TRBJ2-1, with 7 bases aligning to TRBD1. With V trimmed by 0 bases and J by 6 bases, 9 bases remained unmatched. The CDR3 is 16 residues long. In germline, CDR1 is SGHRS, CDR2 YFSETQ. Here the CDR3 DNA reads TGCGCCAGCAGCTTGGCCTCGACAGGGATAGGCAATGAGCAGTTCTTC. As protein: CASSLASTGIGNEQFF.

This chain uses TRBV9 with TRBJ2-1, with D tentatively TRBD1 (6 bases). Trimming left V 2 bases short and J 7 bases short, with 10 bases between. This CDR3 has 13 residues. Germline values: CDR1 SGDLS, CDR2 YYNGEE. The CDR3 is CASSVNRANEQFF. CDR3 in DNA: TGTGCCAGCAGCGTTAACAGGGCTAATGAGCAGTTCTTC.

The CDR3 spells CASSRLGTGNTEAFF. The CDR3 DNA reads as TGTGCCAGCAGCCGCCTTGGGACAGGGAACACTGAAGCTTTCTTT. The gene calls are TRBV3-1 (or the pseudogene TRBV3-2) and TRBJ1-1, with 8 bases fitting TRBD1. From germline, CDR1 is LGHDT and CDR2 YNNKEL (reference sequence). CDR3 length: 15 residues. With V trimmed by 4 bases and J by 1 base, 5 bases remained unmatched.

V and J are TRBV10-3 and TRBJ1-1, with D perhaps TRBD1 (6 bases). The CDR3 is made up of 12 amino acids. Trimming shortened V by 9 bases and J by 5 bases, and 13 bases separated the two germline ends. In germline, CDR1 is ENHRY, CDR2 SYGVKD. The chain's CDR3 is CAIQGRETEAFF. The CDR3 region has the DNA TGTGCCATACAGGGAAGGGAAACTGAAGCTTTCTTT.

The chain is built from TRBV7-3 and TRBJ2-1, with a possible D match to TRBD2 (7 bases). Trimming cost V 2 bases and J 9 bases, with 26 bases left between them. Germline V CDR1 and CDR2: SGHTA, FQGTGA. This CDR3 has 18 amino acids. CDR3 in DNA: TGTGCCAGCAGCTTAGTGGCTGCGGGGGCTAGCGGAGGGGGTGAGCAGTTCTTC. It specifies CASSLVAAGASGGGEQFF. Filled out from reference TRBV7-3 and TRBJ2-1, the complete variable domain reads GAGVSQTPSNKVTEKGKYVELRCDPISGHTALYWYRQSLGQGPEFLIYFQGTGAADDSGLPNDRFFAVRPEGSVSTLKIQRTERGDSAVYLCASSLVAAGASGGGEQFFGPGTRLTVL.

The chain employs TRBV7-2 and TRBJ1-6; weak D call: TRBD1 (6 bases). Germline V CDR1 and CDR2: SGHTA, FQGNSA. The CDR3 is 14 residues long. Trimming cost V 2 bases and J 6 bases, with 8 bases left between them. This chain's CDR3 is CASSLNRANSPLHF. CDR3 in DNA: TGTGCCAGCAGCTTAAACAGGGCTAATTCACCCCTCCACTTT.

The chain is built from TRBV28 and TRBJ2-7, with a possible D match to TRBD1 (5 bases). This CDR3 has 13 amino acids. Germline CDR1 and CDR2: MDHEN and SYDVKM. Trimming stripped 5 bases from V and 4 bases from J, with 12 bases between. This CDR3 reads CASSPKGMYEQYF. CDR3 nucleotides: TGTGCCAGCAGTCCTAAGGGGATGTACGAGCAGTACTTC. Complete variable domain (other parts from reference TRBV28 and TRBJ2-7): DVKVTQSSRYLVKRTGEKVFLECVQDMDHENMFWYRQDPGLGLRLIYFSYDVKMKEKGDIPEGYSVSREKKERFSLILESASTNQTSMYLCASSPKGMYEQYFGPGTRLTVT.

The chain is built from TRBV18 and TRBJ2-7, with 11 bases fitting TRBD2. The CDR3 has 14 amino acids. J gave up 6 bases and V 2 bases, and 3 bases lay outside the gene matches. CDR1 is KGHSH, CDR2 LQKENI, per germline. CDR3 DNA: TGTGCCAGCTCACCAGGAGGGACTAGCGGCGAGCAGTACTTC. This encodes CASSPGGTSGEQYF.

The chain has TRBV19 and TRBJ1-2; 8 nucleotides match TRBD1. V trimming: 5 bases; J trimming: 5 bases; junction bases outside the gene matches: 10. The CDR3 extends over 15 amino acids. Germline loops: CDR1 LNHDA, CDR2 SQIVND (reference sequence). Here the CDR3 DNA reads TGTGCCAGTAGTTCCTGGACAGGGCAACCTTATGGCTACACCTTC. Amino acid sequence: CASSSWTGQPYGYTF.

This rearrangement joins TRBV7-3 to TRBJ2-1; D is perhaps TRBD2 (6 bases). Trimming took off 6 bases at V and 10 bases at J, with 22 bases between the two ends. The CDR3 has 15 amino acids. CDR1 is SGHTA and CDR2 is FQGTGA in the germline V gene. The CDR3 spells CASRSGTPTLGEQFF. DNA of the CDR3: TGTGCCAGCAGGTCCGGGACTCCAACCCTCGGAGAGCAGTTCTTC.